This T cell receptor beta chain is from a study of T-cell memory formation after mild COVID-19 (dated by TCRdb to the early 2020s). Notes on the research overall: Most TCR sequence clusters were specific to one of the two donors. In a couple of donors, T-cell clones that expanded and contracted after mild COVID-19 were tracked by sequencing TCRalpha and TCRbeta repertoires over time. The cohort was made up of two young adult volunteers, one female and one male, who were previously healthy.

Overall results and qualifications from the work: The study included only a couple of mild cases, and larger cohorts that include severe cases with pre-infection samples were judged to be necessary. SARS-CoV-2 specificity of the second-wave clones peaking on day 37 was not confirmed. Some responding clones were detected in pre-infection memory, which suggested that pre-existing cross-reactive memory T cells had joined the SARS-CoV-2 response. Contracting CD4+ clones appeared mostly in the CM and EM memory subsets, whereas CD8+ clones were enriched in EMRA. Balanced CD4/CD8 phenotypes were observed for clones contracting from day 15 to 85, whereas a bias towards CD4+ was observed for a second wave of clones expanding from day 15 to 37.

Ficoll-Paque density gradient centrifugation was the method used to isolate PBMCs. Sequencer: Illumina NovaSeq 6000. Using 5'RACE with constant-segment primers, TCRalpha and TCRbeta cDNA libraries were constructed, with sample barcodes and unique molecular identifiers added in the process. Trizol reagent was used to extract RNA from every sample. Libraries were amplified in two PCR steps, with a second sample barcode and Illumina TruSeq adapters added in the second step. Sequencing of libraries was performed on an Illumina NovaSeq with 2 x 150 bp paired-end reads. Turning to the authors' computational methods: The reads were demultiplexed and collapsed into UMI-guided consensus sequences using migec v1.2.7. With mixcr v2.1.11, UMI consensuses were aligned to TRA and TRB V and J templates and assembled into clonotypes. Expanded or contracted clonotypes were those called significant by both edgeR and NoisET, with noise models trained on biological replicates. For edgeR calls, a false discovery rate-adjusted p below 0.01 and a log2 fold-change threshold of 1 were applied. As an exploratory analysis of dynamics, max-normalized trajectories of the 1000 most abundant clonotypes were examined with PCA combined with hierarchical clustering. Separately sequenced CD4+ and CD8+ repertoires were used to assign the CD4 or CD8 phenotype of responding clones. The raw public data were reprocessed by TCRdb itself: fastp quality trimming at Q25, MiXCR clonotype calling, in-frame beta chains only. Each CDR3 protein gets just one entry, which takes the most common genes and DNA from the rows behind it. TCRdb's processing, not the authors', yielded these V and J calls. Recorded for this sample are hundreds of thousands of distinct CDR3 sequences; roughly 17% of them occurred a single time. The ten largest clonotypes hold about 8.1% of the sample.

Only a few counts were recorded for this clonotype. Its antigen is still unknown. No clone much larger than this one lies a single base away; base qualities are absent. Sequencing was done on a sample of PBMCs or a T cell subset sorted from them (not recorded which). This clonotype was sampled from an adult woman who had mild COVID-19 (a few samples of this study predate the infection). The sample titles of this study are shuffled in the database, so cell type and time point are left out; the donor was told from shared clones.

CDR3 loop: CASTLLAGGGNEQFF. The sequenced DNA: TGTGCCAGCACCTTACTAGCGGGAGGTGGTAATGAGCAGTTCTTC. The chain is encoded by TRBV6-2 or TRBV6-3 joined to TRBJ2-1; 12 central bases correspond to TRBD2. According to the germline V gene, CDR1 reads MNHEY and CDR2 reads SVGEGT. Including cysteine and phenylalanine, the CDR3 has 15 amino acids. Only the CDR3 portion is preserved as DNA: 45 bases, with reading frame beginning at the first base. V has 7 bases trimmed and J has 7 bases trimmed; junction bases matching no gene number 8.